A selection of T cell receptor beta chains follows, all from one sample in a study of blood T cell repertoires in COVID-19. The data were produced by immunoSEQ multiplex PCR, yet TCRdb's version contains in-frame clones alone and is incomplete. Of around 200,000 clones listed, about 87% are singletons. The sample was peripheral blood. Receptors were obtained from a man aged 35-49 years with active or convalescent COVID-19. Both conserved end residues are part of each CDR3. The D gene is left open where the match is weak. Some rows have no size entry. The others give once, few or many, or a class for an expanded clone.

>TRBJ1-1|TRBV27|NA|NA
TGTGCCAGCAGCCACCCAGAGAACACTGAAGCTTTCTTT
CASSHPENTEAFF
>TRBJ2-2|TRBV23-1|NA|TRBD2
TGCGCCAGCCACCGATTGACTAGCGGGGGGGTTTGCCTGGCCGGGGAGCTGTTTTTT
CASHRLTSGGVCLAGELFF
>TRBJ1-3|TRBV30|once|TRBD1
TGTGCCTGGAGTCTTCACGGACAGGCGTCCATATATTTT
CAWSLHGQASIYF
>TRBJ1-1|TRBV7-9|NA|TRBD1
TGTGCCAGCAGCTTGGGACAGGGGGCGCGAACTGAAGCTTTCTTT
CASSLGQGARTEAFF
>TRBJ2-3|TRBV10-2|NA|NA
TGCGCCAGCAGTGCAACAGATACGCAGTATTTT
CASSATDTQYF
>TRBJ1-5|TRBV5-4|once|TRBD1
TGTGCCAGCAGGGGACAGGGTGGAAAGCAGCCCCAGCATTTT
CASRGQGGKQPQHF
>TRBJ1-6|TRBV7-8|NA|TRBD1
TGTGCCAGCAGCAGAAACCCCGGGACAGTTAATTCACCCCTCCACTTT
CASSRNPGTVNSPLHF
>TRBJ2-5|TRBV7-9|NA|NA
TGTGCCAGCAGCTTAGGAAGGTCCGGGGTTGAGACCCAGTACTTC
CASSLGRSGVETQYF
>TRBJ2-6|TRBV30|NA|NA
TGTGCCTGGAGTATCGGACTCTCTGGGGCCAACGTCCTGACTTTC
CAWSIGLSGANVLTF
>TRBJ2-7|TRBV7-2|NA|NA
TGTGCCAGCAGCTTACTCGTCGGCGAGCAGTACTTC
CASSLLVGEQYF
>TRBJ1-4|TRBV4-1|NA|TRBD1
TGCGCCAGCAGCCAAGGGCCGTGGGACAGGGTAGAAAAACTGTTTTTT
CASSQGPWDRVEKLFF
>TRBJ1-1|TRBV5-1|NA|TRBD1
TGCGCCAGCAGCGAAGGGACAGGGAAGAACACTGAAGCTTTCTTT
CASSEGTGKNTEAFF
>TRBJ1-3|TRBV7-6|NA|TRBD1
TGTGCCAGCAGCTTAGGACAGGGGGCGAGAAACACCATATATTTT
CASSLGQGARNTIYF
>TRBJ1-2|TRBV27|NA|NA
TGTGCCAGCAGTCCGCGGACAGCCAACTATGGCTACACCTTC
CASSPRTANYGYTF
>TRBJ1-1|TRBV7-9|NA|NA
TGTGCCAGCAGCCCAGGGGCAGGGTTCGACACTGAAGCTTTCTTT
CASSPGAGFDTEAFF
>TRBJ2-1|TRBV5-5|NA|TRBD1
TGTGCCAGCAGCCCTGGACAGGGGCCCTACAATGAGCAGTTCTTC
CASSPGQGPYNEQFF
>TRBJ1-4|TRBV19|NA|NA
TGTGCCAGTAGTGACAGTGAAAAACTGTTTTTT
CASSDSEKLFF
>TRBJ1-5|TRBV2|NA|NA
TGTGCCAGCAGGCAGGGGCCGGGTGGTCAGCCCCAGCATTTT
CASRQGPGGQPQHF
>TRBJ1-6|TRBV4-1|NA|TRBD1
TGCGCCAGCAGCCCCCGGGACAGGGATAATTCACCCCTCCACTTT
CASSPRDRDNSPLHF
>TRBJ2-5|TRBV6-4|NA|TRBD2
TGTGCCAGCAGTGACCACTTTCGGGGGGGGGAGACCCAGTACTTC
CASSDHFRGGETQYF
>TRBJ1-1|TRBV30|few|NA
TGTGCCTGGAGTTTCAGTATAAGTGAAGCTTTCTTT
CAWSFSISEAFF
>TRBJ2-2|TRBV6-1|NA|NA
TGTGCCAGCAGTGTTGCACGGACATCGAACACCGGGGAGCTGTTTTTT
CASSVARTSNTGELFF
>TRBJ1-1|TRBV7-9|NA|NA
TGTGCCAGCAGCTCGCAGGGCGCGGCTTTCTTT
CASSSQGAAFF
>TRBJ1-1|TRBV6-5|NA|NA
TGTGCCAGCAGTTACCGAGGTAGTGAAGCTTTCTTT
CASSYRGSEAFF
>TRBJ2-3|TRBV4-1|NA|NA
TGCGCCAGCAGCCAATCCAGCGGGCCCCACACAGATACGCAGTATTTT
CASSQSSGPHTDTQYF
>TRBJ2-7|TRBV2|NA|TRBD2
TGTGCCAGCAGCGCGTCGGGGCGGGGGGTTGGCCGAGAGCAGTACTTC
CASSASGRGVGREQYF
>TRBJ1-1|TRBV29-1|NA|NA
TGCAGCGTTACCGAGTGGGGCGGGGGTGAAGCTTTCTTT
CSVTEWGGGEAFF
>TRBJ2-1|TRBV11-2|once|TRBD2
TGTGCCAGCAGCCCGGGACTAGCGGGGGGCCGTTACAATGAGCAGTTCTTC
CASSPGLAGGRYNEQFF
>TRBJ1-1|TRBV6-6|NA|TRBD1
TGTGCCAGCAGTTACGACAGGGCGAACACTGAAGCTTTCTTT
CASSYDRANTEAFF
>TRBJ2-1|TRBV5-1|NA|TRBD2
TGCGCCAGCACCGCCGGGACTAGCGGTTACAATGAGCAGTTCTTC
CASTAGTSGYNEQFF
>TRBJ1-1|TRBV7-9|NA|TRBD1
TGTGCCAGCAGCCCGGGACAGAGAAGGGGGAACACTGAAGCTTTCTTT
CASSPGQRRGNTEAFF
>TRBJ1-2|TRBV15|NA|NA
TGTGCCACCAGCAGAGATCTGAAGAGCCCCCCCGGGGACTATGGCTACACCTTC
CATSRDLKSPPGDYGYTF
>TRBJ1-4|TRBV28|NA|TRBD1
TGTGCCAGCAGTCCGCAGGGGGCCCCAGTTGTGAATGAAAAACTGTTTTTT
CASSPQGAPVVNEKLFF
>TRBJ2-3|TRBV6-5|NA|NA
TGTGCCAGCAGTTACGAGGGCACAGATACGCAGTATTTT
CASSYEGTDTQYF
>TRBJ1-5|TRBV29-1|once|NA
TGCAGCGTCGGTTCGGGTTCAAATCAGCCCCAGCATTTT
CSVGSGSNQPQHF
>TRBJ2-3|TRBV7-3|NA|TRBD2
TGTGCCAGCAGCTTAAGCGGCGCGGGGGGCTCATTAAAGTATTTT
CASSLSGAGGSLKYF
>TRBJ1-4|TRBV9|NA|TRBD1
TGTGCCAGCAGCGCGGTACAGGGGAGTAATGAAAAACTGTTTTTT
CASSAVQGSNEKLFF
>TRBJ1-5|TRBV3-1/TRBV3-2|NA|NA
TGTGCCAGCAGCCAAGATAAAGGCAGGACTCTCAACCGACGGCCCCAGCATTTT
CASSQDKGRTLNRRPQHF
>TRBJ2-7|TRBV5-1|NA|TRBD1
TGCGCCAGCAGCTCGGAAAGGGGGGGACAGGGGAGTCACGAGCAGTACTTC
CASSSERGGQGSHEQYF
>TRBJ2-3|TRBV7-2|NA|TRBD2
TGTGCCAGCAGCGTCCTAGCGGGGGGTCCCACAGATACGCAGTATTTT
CASSVLAGGPTDTQYF
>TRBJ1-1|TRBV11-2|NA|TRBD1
TGTGCCAGCACCTTAGCGGGACAGGGGGCGTACACTGAAGCTTTCTTT
CASTLAGQGAYTEAFF
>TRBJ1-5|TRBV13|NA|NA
TGTGCCAGCAGCTTAGGAGGGGGTTGGCCCCAGCATTTT
CASSLGGGWPQHF
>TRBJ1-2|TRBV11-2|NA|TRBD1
TGTGCCAGCAGCTTAGGTTGGACAGGGAACAATGGCTACACCTTC
CASSLGWTGNNGYTF
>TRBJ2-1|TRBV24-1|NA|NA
TGTGCCACCAGTGATTCCCCCCTAGGTGAGCAGTTCTTC
CATSDSPLGEQFF
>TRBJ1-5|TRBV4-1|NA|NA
TGCGCCAGCAGCGTAAGTCCGGGGTTGAGCAATCAGCCCCAGCATTTT
CASSVSPGLSNQPQHF
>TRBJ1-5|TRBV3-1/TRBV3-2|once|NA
TGTGCCAGCAGCCAAGATCTGAATCAGCCCCAGCATTTT
CASSQDLNQPQHF
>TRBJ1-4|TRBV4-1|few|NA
TGCGCCAGCAGCCAAGACAGTGCAACTAATGAAAAACTGTTTTTT
CASSQDSATNEKLFF
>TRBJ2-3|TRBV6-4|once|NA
TGTGCCAGCAGTGACTCCCAGGCCTCCACAGATACGCAGTATTTT
CASSDSQASTDTQYF